Here is one T cell receptor (beta chain) with its context. V lost 0 bases and J lost 1, with 19 bases in between. The CDR3 runs to 18 residues. Germline CDR1 LGHNA, CDR2 YNFKEQ. This sample stems from a study of radiotherapy plus CTLA-4 blockade in lung cancer. Study details: For about 18% of patients, objective responses occurred, and around 31% had disease control.

Sequencing was performed with immunoSEQ multiplex PCR; in TCRdb, only in-frame clones are kept and a portion is missing. The sample records about 110,000 clones, roughly 80% being singletons. The sequence was collected from a human donor with non-small cell lung cancer that progressed on radiotherapy plus ipilimumab. Some clones in this sample may be carry-over from other donors' samples. The sequencing here drew on peripheral blood, taken from a patient treated with radiotherapy plus ipilimumab. The chain links TRBV4-2 to TRBJ2-7; no firm D call. This CDR3 reads CASSQDMVGRYISYEQYF. Here the CDR3 DNA reads TGTGCCAGCAGCCAAGATATGGTGGGCAGGTATATATCCTACGAGCAGTACTTC.